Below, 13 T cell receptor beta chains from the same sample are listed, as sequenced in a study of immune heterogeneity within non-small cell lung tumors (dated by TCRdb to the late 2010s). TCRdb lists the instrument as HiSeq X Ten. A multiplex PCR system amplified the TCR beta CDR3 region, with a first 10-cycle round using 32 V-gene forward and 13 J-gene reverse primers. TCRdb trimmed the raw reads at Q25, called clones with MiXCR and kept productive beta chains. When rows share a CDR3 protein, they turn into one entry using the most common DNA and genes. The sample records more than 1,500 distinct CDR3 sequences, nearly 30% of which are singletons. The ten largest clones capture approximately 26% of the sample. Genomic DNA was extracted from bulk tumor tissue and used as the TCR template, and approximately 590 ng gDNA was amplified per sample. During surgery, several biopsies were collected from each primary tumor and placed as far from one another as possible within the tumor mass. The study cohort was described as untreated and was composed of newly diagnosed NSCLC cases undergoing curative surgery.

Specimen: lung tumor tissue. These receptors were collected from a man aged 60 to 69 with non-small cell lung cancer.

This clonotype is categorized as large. The CDR3 DNA reads TGCAGCGTTGACTCGGTTGGGGCTAGCTCCTACAATGAGCAGTTCTTC. Its protein is CSVDSVGASSYNEQFF. The chain couples TRBV29-1 to TRBJ2-1; weak D call: TRBD1 (5 bases). This CDR3 has 16 residues. Germline-derived CDR1 and CDR2 are SQVTM and ANQGSEA. V was shortened by 3 bases and J by 0 bases, with 15 bases between the two germline ends.

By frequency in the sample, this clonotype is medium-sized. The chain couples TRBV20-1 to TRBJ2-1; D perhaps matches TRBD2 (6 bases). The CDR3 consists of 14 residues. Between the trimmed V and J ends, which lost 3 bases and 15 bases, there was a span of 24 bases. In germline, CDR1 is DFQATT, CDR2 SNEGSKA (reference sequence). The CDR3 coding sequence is TGCAGTGCTAGGGTCCCGTCCCCTTCCGGAGGGCCGTTCTTC. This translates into CSARVPSPSGGPFF.

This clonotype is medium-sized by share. Here the CDR3 DNA reads TGTGCCAGCAGCCTACAGGGACAGGGAGGACCGGGGGAGCTGTTTTTT. Amino acid sequence: CASSLQGQGGPGELFF. The V gene is TRBV7-3, the J gene TRBJ2-2; TRBD1 aligns across 9 bases. Germline-derived CDR1 and CDR2 are SGHTA and FQGTGA. This CDR3 is built from 16 residues. Germline trimming cut 5 bases from V and 8 bases from J; bases unmatched to any gene: 12.

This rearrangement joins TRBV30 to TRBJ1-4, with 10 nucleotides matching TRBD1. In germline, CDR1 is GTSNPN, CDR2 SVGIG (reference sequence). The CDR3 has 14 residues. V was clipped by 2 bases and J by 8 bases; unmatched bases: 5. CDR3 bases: TGTGCCTGGAGTACCGGGACAGGGGCCGAAAAACTGTTTTTT. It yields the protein CAWSTGTGAEKLFF.

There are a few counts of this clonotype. This chain's CDR3 is CASSYRDRNTEAFF. The DNA for the CDR3 is TGCGCCAGCAGCTACCGGGACAGGAACACTGAAGCTTTCTTT. The chain recombines TRBV5-1 with TRBJ1-1; 7 nucleotides line up with TRBD1. This CDR3 spans 14 amino acids. Germline CDR1 SGHRS, CDR2 YFSETQ. Germline trimming cut 3 bases from V and 1 base from J; bases unmatched to any gene: 3. The variable domain in full, completed from reference TRBV5-1 and TRBJ1-1, reads KAGVTQTPRYLIKTRGQQVTLSCSPISGHRSVSWYQQTPGQGLQFLFEYFSETQRNKGNFPGRFSGRQFSNSRSEMNVSTLELGDSALYLCASSYRDRNTEAFFGQGTRLTVV.

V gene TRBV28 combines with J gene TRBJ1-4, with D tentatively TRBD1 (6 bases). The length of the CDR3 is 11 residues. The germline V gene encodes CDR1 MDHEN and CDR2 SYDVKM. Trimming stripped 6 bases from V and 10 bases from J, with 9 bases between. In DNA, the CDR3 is TGTGCCAGCAGATCAGGGGTAAAACTGTTTTTT. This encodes CASRSGVKLFF.

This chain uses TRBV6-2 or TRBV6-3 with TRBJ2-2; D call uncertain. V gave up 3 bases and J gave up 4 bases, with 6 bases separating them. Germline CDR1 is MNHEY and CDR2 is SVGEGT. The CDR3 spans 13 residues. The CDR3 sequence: CASSYSITGELFF. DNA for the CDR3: TGTGCCAGCAGTTATTCAATCACCGGGGAGCTGTTTTTT.

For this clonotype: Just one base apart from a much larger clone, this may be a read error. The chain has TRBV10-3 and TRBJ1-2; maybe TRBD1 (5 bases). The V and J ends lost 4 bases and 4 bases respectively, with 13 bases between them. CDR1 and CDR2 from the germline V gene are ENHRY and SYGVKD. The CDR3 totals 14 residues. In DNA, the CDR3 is TGTGCCATCAGTGTCTCGGGACGGAGCTATGGCTACACCTTC. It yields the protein CAISVSGRSYGYTF.

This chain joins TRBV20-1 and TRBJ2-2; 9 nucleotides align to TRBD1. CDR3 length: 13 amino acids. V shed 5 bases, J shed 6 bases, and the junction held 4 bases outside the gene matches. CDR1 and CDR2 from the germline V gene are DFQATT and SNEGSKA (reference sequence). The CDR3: CSAPGTGPGELFF. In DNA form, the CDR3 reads TGCAGTGCTCCCGGGACAGGGCCCGGGGAGCTGTTTTTT.

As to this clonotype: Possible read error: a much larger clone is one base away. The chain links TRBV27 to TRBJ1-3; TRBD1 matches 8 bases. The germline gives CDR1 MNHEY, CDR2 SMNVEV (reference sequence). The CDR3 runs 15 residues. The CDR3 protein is CASRRTGRTGNTVYF. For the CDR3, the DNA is TGTGCCAGCAGACGGACAGGGAGAACTGGAAACACCGTATATTTT.

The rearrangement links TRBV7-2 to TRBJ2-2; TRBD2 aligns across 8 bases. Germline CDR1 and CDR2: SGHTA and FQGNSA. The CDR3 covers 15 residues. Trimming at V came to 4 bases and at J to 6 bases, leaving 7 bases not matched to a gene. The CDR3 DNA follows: TGTGCCAGCAGCTGGAGCGGGAGCAACGCCGGGGAGCTGTTTTTT. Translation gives CASSWSGSNAGELFF. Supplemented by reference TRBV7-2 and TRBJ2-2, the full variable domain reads GAGVSQSPSNKVTEKGKDVELRCDPISGHTALYWYRQSLGQGLEFLIYFQGNSAPDKSGLPSDRFSAERTGGSVSTLTIQRTQQEDSAVYLCASSWSGSNAGELFFGEGSRLTVL.

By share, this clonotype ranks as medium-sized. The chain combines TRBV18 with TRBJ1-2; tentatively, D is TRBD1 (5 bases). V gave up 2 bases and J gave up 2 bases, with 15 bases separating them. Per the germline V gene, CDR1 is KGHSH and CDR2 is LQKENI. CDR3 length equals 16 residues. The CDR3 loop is CASSPYSGTVNYGYTF. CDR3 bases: TGTGCCAGCTCACCATACTCCGGGACCGTCAACTATGGCTACACCTTC. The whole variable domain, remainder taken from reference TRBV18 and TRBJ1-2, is NAGVMQNPRHLVRRRGQEARLRCSPMKGHSHVYWYRQLPEEGLKFMVYLQKENIIDESGMPKERFSAEFPKEGPSILRIQQVVRGDSAAYFCASSPYSGTVNYGYTFGSGTRLTVV.

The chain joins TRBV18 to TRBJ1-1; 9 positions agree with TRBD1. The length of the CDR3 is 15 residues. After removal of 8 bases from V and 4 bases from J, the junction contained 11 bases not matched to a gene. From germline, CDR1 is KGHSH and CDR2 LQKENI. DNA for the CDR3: TGTGCCAGCAGTCCCGGGACAGGGTTCGGCACTGAAGCTTTCTTT. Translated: CASSPGTGFGTEAFF.